Listed below are T cell receptor beta chains from one sample, sequenced in a study of blood T cells in healthy people across ages. TCRdb ran MiXCR on the 5' RACE reads and lists one entry per CDR3 protein. The table has approximately 810,000 distinct CDR3 sequences, under 35% seen once; the top ten hold 17%. The sequenced material came from blood. Every receptor here comes from an elderly woman in good health. The CDR3 runs from the conserved cysteine through the conserved F or W. Each record gives: V gene, D gene, J gene, clone size, CDR3 protein, CDR3 DNA. A D gene is named only where the DNA matches it firmly. For some rows the clone size is stated as once, few or many, or as a class when expanded; others skip it.

V gene: TRBV20-1
D gene: NA
J gene: TRBJ2-5
clone size: NA
CDR3 protein: CSARDPSLGGTQYF
CDR3 DNA: TGCAGTGCTAGAGATCCCTCGCTTGGGGGGACCCAGTACTTC

V gene: TRBV7-8
D gene: NA
J gene: TRBJ1-4
clone size: once
CDR3 protein: CASSLVSGGGLGEKLFF
CDR3 DNA: TGTGCCAGCAGCTTAGTGTCGGGCGGGGGCCTTGGTGAAAAACTGTTTTTT

V gene: TRBV27
D gene: NA
J gene: TRBJ2-7
clone size: many
CDR3 protein: CASRRPPMYEQYF
CDR3 DNA: TGTGCCAGCAGACGACCTCCGATGTACGAGCAGTACTTC

V gene: TRBV19
D gene: NA
J gene: TRBJ2-5
clone size: NA
CDR3 protein: CASRQGLQETQYF
CDR3 DNA: TGTGCCAGTAGACAGGGCCTCCAAGAGACCCAGTACTTC

V gene: TRBV12-3/TRBV12-4
D gene: NA
J gene: TRBJ1-6
clone size: few
CDR3 protein: CASSPNRSWTLHF
CDR3 DNA: TGTGCCAGCAGCCCGAACAGGTCCTGGACCCTCCACTTT

V gene: TRBV9
D gene: NA
J gene: TRBJ2-6
clone size: many
CDR3 protein: CASSSSRASGANVLTF
CDR3 DNA: TGTGCCAGCAGCTCCAGCAGAGCCTCTGGGGCCAACGTCCTGACTTTC

V gene: TRBV10-3
D gene: NA
J gene: TRBJ2-1
clone size: many
CDR3 protein: CAISVGRGPHNEQFF
CDR3 DNA: TGTGCCATCAGTGTGGGGCGGGGGCCCCACAATGAGCAGTTCTTC

V gene: TRBV28
D gene: TRBD2
J gene: TRBJ2-3
clone size: NA
CDR3 protein: CASSLWSGTTDTQYF
CDR3 DNA: TGTGCCAGCAGTTTGTGGAGCGGGACCACAGATACGCAGTATTTT

V gene: TRBV5-1
D gene: NA
J gene: TRBJ2-3
clone size: many
CDR3 protein: CASSSQGTRTDTQYF
CDR3 DNA: TGCGCCAGCAGCTCGCAGGGGACCCGCACAGATACGCAGTATTTT

V gene: TRBV18
D gene: TRBD1
J gene: TRBJ2-1
clone size: NA
CDR3 protein: CASSPQSGTGGREQFF
CDR3 DNA: TGTGCCAGCTCACCACAGTCCGGAACAGGGGGACGTGAGCAGTTCTTC

V gene: TRBV9
D gene: TRBD2
J gene: TRBJ2-1
clone size: NA
CDR3 protein: CASSGTSGGSYNEQFF
CDR3 DNA: TGTGCCAGCAGCGGGACTAGCGGGGGCTCGTACAATGAGCAGTTCTTC

V gene: TRBV20-1
D gene: NA
J gene: TRBJ2-3
clone size: NA
CDR3 protein: CSATGRAGPSTDTQYF
CDR3 DNA: TGCAGTGCCACCGGCCGCGCGGGTCCAAGCACAGATACGCAGTATTTT

V gene: TRBV20-1
D gene: TRBD1
J gene: TRBJ2-7
clone size: NA
CDR3 protein: CSARDRQTGDGPTYEQYF
CDR3 DNA: TGCAGTGCTAGAGACAGACAGACAGGGGATGGGCCCACCTACGAGCAGTACTTC

V gene: TRBV7-6
D gene: NA
J gene: TRBJ2-3
clone size: NA
CDR3 protein: CASSLTPSPRRDTQYF
CDR3 DNA: TGTGCCAGCAGCTTAACTCCGAGTCCGAGAAGGGATACGCAGTATTTT

V gene: TRBV7-2
D gene: NA
J gene: TRBJ1-1
clone size: many
CDR3 protein: CASSLAWGARAEAFF
CDR3 DNA: TGTGCCAGCAGCTTAGCTTGGGGGGCGCGGGCTGAAGCTTTCTTT

V gene: TRBV7-2
D gene: NA
J gene: TRBJ1-4
clone size: NA
CDR3 protein: CASSSGGVGEEKLFF
CDR3 DNA: TGTGCCAGCAGTTCCGGGGGTGTTGGTGAAGAAAAACTGTTTTTT